Sequencing of this TCR beta chain was carried out in a study of cytomegalovirus exposure and HLA in healthy donors (dated by TCRdb to between 2016 and 2019). Concerning the study at large: An earlier analysis of some 550 of the donors reported about 290 Gb of sequence data and 120 million or so unique TCR beta sequences from roughly 200 million T cells. To study patterns of TCR occurrence, a later analysis re-analyzed previously published TCR beta repertoires from 666 donors and added high-resolution HLA genotyping. Approximately 330 gigabases of sequencing data and around 85 million unique TCR sequences made up an early release that covered several hundred HLA-typed donors. Among 398 genotyped donors of the cohort, an average of 235,054 unique TCR beta nucleotide sequences were sequenced per donor, roughly 18% of them non-productive. Because of strong linkage in the cohort, a few DR-DQ haplotypes were treated as single units for association and clustering. All discovery cohort repertoires had been generated using a single sequencing platform. The T cell repertoires of 670 or so subjects were profiled by immunosequencing and related to cytomegalovirus serostatus. The genetic ancestry cluster associated with self-reported Caucasian donors included 80% to 90% of the 350 to 500 genotyped donors. In addition to the first cohort of 650 to 800 subjects, a separate validation cohort of approximately 130 different subjects was used. The study aimed to test whether cataloging public T cell receptors could reveal signatures of past pathogen exposure. The study combined high-throughput TCR immunosequencing, statistical association of individual TCRs with disease status, and machine learning to predict cytomegalovirus infection status. An earlier analysis of several hundred of the donors applied high-throughput TCR beta sequencing to assess whether each TCR beta V gene segment acted as functional or pseudogenic. Typing coverage varied by locus: roughly 629-640 donors for A, B, C, DRB1 and DQB1; about 520 for DQA1; nearly 610 for DPA1; 400 to 480 for DPB1. Rather than drawing on any new phenotypic data, the later analysis identified candidate immune exposures from TCR beta sequences and the way those sequences occurred across donors. Donor age, sex, ethnicity and CMV serostatus were compiled together with the repertoire data. Genome-wide SNP genotypes for about 65% of the 666 donors were used in a later genetic analysis, which treated that subset as a discovery cohort. HLA typing covered class I and class II loci at four-digit resolution. On the study overall, not on this receptor specifically: Compared with the approximately 710-donor mean, donors in an Asian-associated ancestry cluster had fewer N-insertions in productive TCRs, according to a later genetic analysis. A further reported finding was that TCR beta sequences accurately predicted the HLA-A and HLA-B alleles for most subjects in the first cohort. Compared with equally common non-associated chains, HLA-associated TCR beta chains in a later analysis were more clonally expanded and had lower generation probabilities. The authors suggested that the approach could potentially be generalized to other disease states and immunological phenotypes. A later analysis reported that several top co-occurrence clusters appeared linked to parvovirus B19, influenza, CMV and Epstein-Barr virus. An association between a missense DCLRE1C variant and V-gene and J-gene trimming of TCR beta chains was found in a later genetic analysis and replicated in an independent cohort. Because counts were too low, about 18 rarely observed V segments, including chromosome 9 orphons, were excluded from the earlier analysis of about 500 of the donors. Most TCR sequences were observed very rarely across donors, whereas some public TCRs were present in many individuals. The sequencing pipeline was judged likely to have produced a cluster of highly shared sequence variants as a technical artifact. In this cohort, only TCR beta chains were sequenced, and detectable features were limited by the absence of alpha or paired-chain data. CMV serostatus was the only immune exposure information available for the cohort. Because HLA typing was missing for some donors at each locus, association tests included only the typed subset. Roughly uniform sequencing depth across donors was assumed in presence/absence analyses, although this assumption may not hold. Some IMGT-functional V segments, including TRBV6-2 and TRBV6-3, could not be told apart with the 87-base-pair reads, so those segments were excluded. In both the original and validation cohorts, the classifier was reported to diagnose cytomegalovirus status with high specificity and sensitivity. In the study, 150 to 200 TCR beta chains were listed as associated with cytomegalovirus. Broadly in line with IMGT annotations, most TCR beta V segments showed up in productive rearrangements about 87% or about 30% of the time in an earlier analysis of approximately 600 of the donors. Specific HLA alleles were associated with 15,000 to 20,000 TCR beta sequences at a false discovery rate of 0.05 in a later analysis. In a later analysis, the rate of TCR association differed among HLA loci, with DRB1 alleles having the most associated TCRs and HLA-C alleles having the fewest. In vitro tests confirmed that three of the cytomegalovirus-associated TCR beta chains recognize cytomegalovirus antigens. Linkage disequilibrium might explain the correlated functional status among segregating V segments, but an unknown experimental factor could not be ruled out. Most CMV-associated TCR beta chains appeared to be HLA-restricted in a later analysis, and the HLA associations seemed to be driven largely by CMV exposure. Assigning TCR associations to individual alleles was difficult when HLA alleles, especially DR and DQ, strongly co-occurred.

The cohort consisted of 650 to 700 healthy bone marrow donors. All cohort members were sampled while nominally healthy, although unrecorded immune exposures were likely present. The donor tested CMV seropositive and was one of the 289 seropositive cohort members. Each donor provided a peripheral blood sample, and peripheral blood mononuclear cells were used for TCR beta sequencing. Genomic DNA extraction from the blood cell samples was performed with the Qiagen DNeasy Blood Extraction Kit. The receptor library was made with the immunoSEQ multiplex PCR assay. For the multiplex PCR, a mixture combining 60 forward primers for TCR Vbeta segments and 13 reverse primers for TCR Jbeta segments was used. A multiplex PCR assay on genomic DNA amplified the CDR3 region of rearranged TCR beta genes. On the Illumina HiSeq System, the amplified TCR beta libraries were sequenced as 87-base-pair reads. Per the authors' processing: A later analysis counted tens of millions of unique TCR beta chains across the 550 to 750 repertoires, and some 11 million of these chains were shared by at least two donors. Raw reads were error-corrected and collapsed into unique sequences with a nearest-neighbor algorithm that merged closely related sequences to remove PCR and sequencing errors. Alignment of CDR3 sequences to IMGT reference sequences was used to assign V, D and J gene segments. For a sequence to be retained, a match of at least six nucleotides was required to both a V gene segment and a J gene segment. Rearrangements were classified as productive when the CDR3 lacked stop codons and remained in frame with V and J, and all other rearrangements were classified as non-productive. CDR3 was defined according to IMGT convention as the region running from the second conserved V-encoded cysteine to the conserved J-encoded phenylalanine. The earlier analysis of approximately 500 of the donors excluded sequences that lacked an unambiguous match to a single V gene segment. An earlier analysis of 450 to 650 of the donors called V segments functional above 56.7% productive rearrangements and segregating when the between-donor standard deviation exceeded 5%. To diagnose cytomegalovirus status from the catalog of TCR beta chain sequences, a statistical classification framework was built. In a later analysis, TCR nucleotide sequences were compared against IMGT/GENE-DB human TR gene sequences so that V and J genes could be assigned. A later analysis assigned CDR3 sequences and most-parsimonious VDJ recombination scenarios with the TCRdist pipeline. In a later analysis, each TCR beta chain was defined by its CDR3 amino acid sequence together with its V-gene family, and reads without a unique V-gene family were excluded. A later analysis removed 500 to 650 highly shared, low-generation-probability nucleotide sequences to deal with suspected cross-contamination and a sequencing artifact. In a later analysis, a clonal expansion index for each public chain was calculated from normalized within-repertoire ranks of inferred template counts. A later analysis computed generation probabilities with a VDJ recombination model fitted to out-of-frame rearrangements, and checked the results against IGoR. A later analysis scored TCR-TCR, TCR-HLA and TCR-CMV co-occurrence with hypergeometric tests, applying a repertoire-size bias correction to TCR pairs. False discovery rates were estimated in a later analysis by permuting HLA or CMV assignments 20 times. In a later analysis, co-occurring TCRs were grouped using DBSCAN, with TCRdist sequence similarity added in when clustering inside HLA-allele-positive subsets. For co-occurrence clustering, repertoires with fewer than 30,000 or more than 120,000 public chains were excluded, along with about five repertoires with anomalous nucleotide sharing. TCRdb's version of the immuneACCESS table is confined to in-frame rearrangements and falls short of the full clone set. An unresolved V gene accounts for under half of the shortfall where checked; the remainder is of unknown origin. The DNA was the basis for D and trimming; V, J and clone size are from that table. The sample yields more than 150,000 clones; 70% to 85% were counted once. The ten largest clones capture around 7% of the sample.

Comments on this clone: Its antigen is unknown. No base quality values were provided; no much bigger clone lies one nucleotide off.

CDR1 and CDR2, looked up from the germline V gene, are SGHDT and YYEEEE. Between the V and J ends, shortened by 2 bases and 3 bases respectively, the junction contains 3 bases. The CDR3 holds 12 amino acids from the cysteine to the phenylalanine. The DNA shown is the 36-base CDR3, in frame from base 1. What was sequenced was PBMCs. The chain joins TRBV5-6 to TRBJ1-5; too little of a D gene remains to name it. The receptor comes from a woman aged 45 to 65 in good health and CMV-seropositive. The CDR3 sequence is CASSFINQPQHF. The DNA sequence reads TGTGCCAGCAGCTTTATCAATCAGCCCCAGCATTTT.